The clone carrying this T cell receptor beta chain was detected a few times. This record comes from a study of blood T cell repertoires in COVID-19. At the level of the study: Material from acute and convalescent COVID-19 was sourced from the United States, Italy and Spain. The analysed material was cDNA or gDNA that came from T cells, B-cell-depleted T cells, or PBMCs.

Germline V gene sequence: CDR1 KGHSY, CDR2 FQNENV. This CDR3 region has 13 residues. The V end was cut by 2 bases, the J end by 4 bases, with 8 bases between. In the authors' methods: Estimation of nucleated cell counts was performed using reference gene primer amplification. TCRdb keeps only in-frame clones here, not all; method: immunoSEQ multiplex PCR. D and trimming were read from the DNA, whereas the V and J calls and clone size are those reported in that table. Of about 300,000 clones listed, 85% to 90% are singletons. Seattle cases were enrolled at active infection and followed longitudinally. Sequencing input: peripheral blood. The receptor's source is a woman in her thirties with COVID-19, enrolled during active disease. This chain uses TRBV16 with TRBJ1-1; maybe TRBD1 (5 bases). The CDR3 loop reads CASSQGGVTEAFF. The CDR3 DNA sequence: TGTGCCAGCAGCCAAGGAGGGGTCACTGAAGCTTTCTTT.